The 19 T cell receptor beta chains reported below all come from one sample, sequenced in a study of T cells in Graves' hyperthyroidism and ophthalmopathy. TCR beta CDR3 regions were amplified from RNA. With the HTBI primer set, the TCR CDR3 went through a first round of RT-PCR. TCRdb independently ran MiXCR on the multiplex PCR reads; one entry per CDR3 protein. The data show just under 750,000 distinct CDR3 sequences, about 35% seen once. The material sequenced was blood. All receptors derive from a woman aged 35 to 49 with Graves' hyperthyroidism.

The CDR3 DNA is TGTGCCAGTAGTAGCTTAAGACGGGGGGGCCCCGCCGGGGAGCTGTTTTTT. It encodes CASSSLRRGGPAGELFF. J is TRBJ2-2 and V is TRBV19, with 8 bases that match TRBD2. Germline values: CDR1 LNHDA, CDR2 SQIVND (reference sequence). V lost 4 bases and J lost 6; bases outside the gene matches: 13. CDR3 length: 17 residues.

This clonotype occurred a few times. The V and J genes are TRBV7-9 and TRBJ1-1; TRBD1 aligns across 10 bases. The germline gives CDR1 SEHNR, CDR2 FQNEAQ (reference sequence). V shed 5 bases, J shed 5 bases, and the junction held 5 bases outside the gene matches. The CDR3 totals 14 residues. The CDR3 protein is CASSPWTGGTEAFF. The CDR3 region has the DNA TGTGCCAGCAGCCCTTGGACAGGGGGGACTGAAGCTTTCTTT.

This clonotype appeared a few times. CDR3 sequence (DNA): TGTGCCAGCAGCTTAGTGGTGGGAGACTCCTACGAGCAGTACTTC. Protein product: CASSLVVGDSYEQYF. The chain employs TRBV7-2 and TRBJ2-7; possibly TRBD2 for D (5 bases). The V end was cut by 1 base, the J end by 0 bases, with 10 bases between. Looked up from germline, CDR1 is SGHTA and CDR2 is FQGNSA. This CDR3 has 15 amino acids.

This clonotype was recorded at least ten times. The chain is built from TRBV25-1 and TRBJ1-5, with a possible D match to TRBD1 (6 bases). The germline gives CDR1 MGHDK, CDR2 SYGVNS. V was pared by 5 bases and J by 7 bases, with 15 bases between. The CDR3 loop spans 14 amino acids. CDR3 in DNA: TGTGCCAGCAGTAACGGGGGCGGTGGGCAGCCCCAGCATTTT. It is translated as CASSNGGGGQPQHF.

Worth noting for this clonotype: A much bigger clone sits one base away, suggesting this may be a read error. This chain uses TRBV12-3 or TRBV12-4 with TRBJ1-3, with 8 bases matching TRBD1. CDR3 length equals 13 residues. The DNA for the CDR3 is TGTGCCAGCAGTCTACAGGGGGGAAACACCATGTATTTT. This translates into CASSLQGGNTMYF.

The chain combines TRBV24-1 with TRBJ2-3; tentative D call: TRBD2 (5 bases). The CDR3 is 17 amino acids. From germline, CDR1 is KGHDR and CDR2 SFDVKD. Trimming shortened V by 5 bases and J by 2 bases, and 19 bases separated the two germline ends. The CDR3 DNA follows: TGTGCCACCAGTGGCTTTATTCTGCCACGGGACACAGATACGCAGTATTTT. Protein: CATSGFILPRDTDTQYF.

Turning to this clonotype: In this CDR3 the conserved last residue, phenylalanine or tryptophan, is missing, so a read error is likely. The chain uses TRBV5-8 and TRBJ1-6; D perhaps matches TRBD1 (6 bases). The CDR3 loop spans 13 amino acids. The V end was cut by 4 bases, the J end by 11 bases, with 13 bases between. Germline V gene data show CDR1 as SGHTS and CDR2 as YDEGEE. The CDR3 region is CASSQTGRPPLHV. The CDR3 nucleotides read TGTGCCAGCAGCCAGACAGGCCGACCACCCCTCCACGTT.

Regarding this clonotype: A much bigger clone sits one base away, suggesting this may be a read error. This sequence joins TRBV2 and TRBJ1-4; D might be TRBD1 (5 bases). CDR3 size: 16 residues. Germline values: CDR1 SNHLY, CDR2 FYNNEI. V was shortened by 1 base and J by 1 base, with 10 bases between the two germline ends. This CDR3 is CASSEGAGKTNEKLFF. The DNA of the CDR3 is TGTGCCAGCAGTGAAGGGGCAGGGAAAACTAATGAAAAACTGTTTTTT.

A remark on this clonotype: A much larger clone differs from this one at a single base, so this may be a read error. The missing conserved phenylalanine or tryptophan at the end of this CDR3 makes a read error likely. The rearrangement joins TRBV12-3 or TRBV12-4 to TRBJ1-6; 8 bases align to TRBD1. Germline trimming cut 2 bases from V and 7 bases from J; bases unmatched to any gene: 1. This CDR3 is 14 amino acids long. CDR3: CASSLRQGNSPLHL. CDR3 in DNA: TGTGCCAGCAGTTTACGACAGGGGAATTCACCCCTCCACCTT.

This clonotype was counted at least ten times. The chain joins TRBV7-6 to TRBJ1-1, with D unclear. The CDR3 consists of 17 residues. Germline CDR1 reads SGHVS; CDR2 reads FNYEAQ. Trimming shortened V by 7 bases and J by 3 bases, and 24 bases separated the two germline ends. The CDR3 DNA follows: TGTGCCAGCATCAAGAGCGTGTCCCTCAGGAGGGACACTGAAGCTTTCTTT. It translates to CASIKSVSLRRDTEAFF.

This clonotype was recorded a few times. This may come from a read error, since a much larger clone is one base off. This chain uses TRBV7-2 with TRBJ2-7; 13 bases are shared with TRBD2. Looked up from germline, CDR1 is SGHTA and CDR2 is FQGNSA. J was trimmed by 5 bases and V by 4 bases; bases with no gene match: 2. The length of the CDR3 is 14 residues. The CDR3 region has the DNA TGTGCCAGCAGCTCGGGACTAGCGGGAAACGAGCAGTACTTC. This codes for CASSSGLAGNEQYF.

Comments on this clonotype: One end of the junction does not line up with germline, which may come from a read error. The V call is TRBV20-1, the J call TRBJ2-7; a possible D gene is TRBD1 (6 bases). Germline CDR1 and CDR2: DFQATT and SNEGSKA (reference sequence). CDR3 size: 15 residues. DNA for the CDR3: TGCAGTGCTCCCTCCCCGGCCAGGGGTAGGTACGAGCAGTGCTTC. Translated: CSAPSPARGRYEQCF.

The chain uses TRBV9 and TRBJ1-4; D remains unclear. This CDR3 has 16 amino acids. The ends were cut back, 0 bases at V and 0 bases at J, with 9 bases in the middle. In germline, CDR1 is SGDLS, CDR2 YYNGEE. The DNA of the CDR3 is TGTGCCAGCAGCGTAGGAATCACTGCAACTAATGAAAAACTGTTTTTT. Translation gives CASSVGITATNEKLFF.

This clonotype was seen only a few times. The CDR3 nucleotides are TGTGCCAGCAGTTTATTGCCCCCTCCTGGAAACACCATATATTTT. This translates into CASSLLPPPGNTIYF. The J gene is TRBJ1-3, the V gene TRBV11-2; D uncertain. V was pared by 6 bases and J by 2 bases, with 14 bases between. The germline gives CDR1 SGHAT, CDR2 FQNNGV. The CDR3 has 15 amino acids.

The rearrangement uses TRBV7-2 and TRBJ1-4, with unresolved D. CDR1 and CDR2 from the germline V gene are SGHTA and FQGNSA. This CDR3 spans 13 amino acids. The V end lost 8 bases, the J end lost 8 bases, and 15 bases lay between the germline ends. CDR3 region: CASLTGFAEKLFF. The CDR3 DNA reads as TGTGCCAGCTTAACCGGGTTTGCGGAAAAACTGTTTTTT.

This clonotype showed up many times. This CDR3 is CASSYSRGDQPQHF. CDR3 nucleotide sequence: TGTGCCAGCAGTTACTCGCGGGGGGATCAGCCCCAGCATTTT. This chain links TRBV6-5 with TRBJ1-5; D is perhaps TRBD1 (5 bases). Germline assignment: CDR1 MNHEY and CDR2 SVGAGI. V lost 0 bases, J lost 5 bases, and 8 bases lay in between. The CDR3 is 14 residues long.

The chain links TRBV20-1 to TRBJ2-3; 13 bases are shared with TRBD2. The CDR3 is 14 residues long. Germline V gene lookup returns CDR1 DFQATT and CDR2 SNEGSKA (reference sequence). V gave up 6 bases and J gave up 4 bases; unmatched junction bases: 4. CDR3 DNA: TGCAGTGCCGATGGACTAGCGGGAGCAGATACGCAGTATTTT. It specifies CSADGLAGADTQYF.

This clonotype has at least ten counts. This chain uses TRBV29-1 with TRBJ2-7; D perhaps matches TRBD2 (6 bases). In germline, CDR1 is SQVTM, CDR2 ANQGSEA. Trimming took 5 bases from V and 1 from J, leaving 9 bases between them. The CDR3 has 12 residues. Here the CDR3 DNA reads TGCAGCGTTCGCGCGGGATCCTACGAGCAGTACTTC. This gives the protein CSVRAGSYEQYF.

This clonotype has just a few counts. This chain links TRBV12-3 or TRBV12-4 with TRBJ1-1; 8 bases match TRBD1. J lost 6 bases, V lost 6 bases, and 9 bases had no gene match. CDR3 length: 14 residues. CDR3 DNA: TGTGCCAGCAGACCGGACAGGGTGGCCGCTGAAGCTTTCTTT. This gives the protein CASRPDRVAAEAFF.